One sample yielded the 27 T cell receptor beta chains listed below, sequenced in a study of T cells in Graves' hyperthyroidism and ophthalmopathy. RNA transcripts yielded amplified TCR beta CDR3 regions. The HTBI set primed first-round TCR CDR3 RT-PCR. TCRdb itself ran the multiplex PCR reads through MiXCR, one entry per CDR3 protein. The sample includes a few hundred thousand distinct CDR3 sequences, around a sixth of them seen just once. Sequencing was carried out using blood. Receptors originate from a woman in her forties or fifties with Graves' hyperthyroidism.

In DNA form, the CDR3 reads TGTGCCAGCAGCTTAGTCAGAACTTACGAGCAGTACTTC. It codes for CASSLVRTYEQYF. The chain is built from TRBV5-6 and TRBJ2-7; D gene ambiguous. V lost 2 bases to trimming and J lost 4 bases, with 10 bases between them. The CDR3 is 13 residues long. Germline CDR1 reads SGHDT; CDR2 reads YYEEEE. The whole variable domain, filled in from reference TRBV5-6 and TRBJ2-7, reads DAGVTQSPTHLIKTRGQQVTLRCSPKSGHDTVSWYQQALGQGPQFIFQYYEEEERQRGNFPDRFSGHQFPNYSSELNVNALLLGDSALYLCASSLVRTYEQYFGPGTRLTVT.

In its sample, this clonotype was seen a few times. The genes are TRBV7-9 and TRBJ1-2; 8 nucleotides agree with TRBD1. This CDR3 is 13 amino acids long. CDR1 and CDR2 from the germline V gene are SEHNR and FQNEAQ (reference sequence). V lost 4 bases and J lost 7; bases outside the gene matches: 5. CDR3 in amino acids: CASSSPTGGGYTF. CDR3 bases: TGTGCCAGCAGCTCACCAACAGGGGGTGGCTACACCTTC.

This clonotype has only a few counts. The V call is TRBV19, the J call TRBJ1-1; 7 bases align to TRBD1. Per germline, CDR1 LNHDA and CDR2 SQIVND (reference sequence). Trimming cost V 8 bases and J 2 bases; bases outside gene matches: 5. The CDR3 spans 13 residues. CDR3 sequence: CASSTGVNTEAFF. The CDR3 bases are TGTGCCAGTTCTACAGGGGTCAACACTGAAGCTTTCTTT.

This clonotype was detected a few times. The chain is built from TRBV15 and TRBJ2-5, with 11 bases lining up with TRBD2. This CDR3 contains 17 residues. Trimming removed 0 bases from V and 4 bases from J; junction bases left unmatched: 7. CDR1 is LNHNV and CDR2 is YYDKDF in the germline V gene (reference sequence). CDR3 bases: TGTGCCACCAGCAGAGATCCGGGACTAGCGGAAGGAGAGACCCAGTACTTC. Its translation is CATSRDPGLAEGETQYF.

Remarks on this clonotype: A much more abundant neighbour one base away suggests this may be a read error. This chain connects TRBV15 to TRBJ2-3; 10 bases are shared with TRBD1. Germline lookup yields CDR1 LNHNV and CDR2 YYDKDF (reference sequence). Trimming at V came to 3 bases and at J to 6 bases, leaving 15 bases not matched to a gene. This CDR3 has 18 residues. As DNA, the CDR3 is TGTGCCACCAGCAGCGAGACAGGGGGCCCCGGCTGGGAGGATACGCAGTATTTT. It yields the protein CATSSETGGPGWEDTQYF. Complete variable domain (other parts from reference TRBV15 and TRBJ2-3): DAMVIQNPRYQVTQFGKPVTLSCSQTLNHNVMYWYQQKSSQAPKLLFHYYDKDFNNEADTPDNFQSRRPNTSFCFLDIRSPGLGDTAMYLCATSSETGGPGWEDTQYFGPGTRLTVL.

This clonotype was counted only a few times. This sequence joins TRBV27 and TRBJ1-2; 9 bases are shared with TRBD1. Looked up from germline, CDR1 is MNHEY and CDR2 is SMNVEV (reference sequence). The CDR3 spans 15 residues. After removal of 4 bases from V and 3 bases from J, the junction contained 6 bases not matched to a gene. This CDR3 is CASSYSGTGYYGYTF. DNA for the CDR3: TGTGCCAGCAGTTACTCCGGGACAGGGTACTATGGCTACACCTTC.

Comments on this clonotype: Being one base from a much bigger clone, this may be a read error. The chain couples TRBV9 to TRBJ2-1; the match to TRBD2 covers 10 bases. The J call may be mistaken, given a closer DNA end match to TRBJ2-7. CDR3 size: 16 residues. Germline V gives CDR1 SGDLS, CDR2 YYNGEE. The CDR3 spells CASSVSGRAFYNEQYF. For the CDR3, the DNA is TGTGCCAGCAGCGTAAGCGGGAGGGCCTTCTACAATGAGCAGTACTTC.

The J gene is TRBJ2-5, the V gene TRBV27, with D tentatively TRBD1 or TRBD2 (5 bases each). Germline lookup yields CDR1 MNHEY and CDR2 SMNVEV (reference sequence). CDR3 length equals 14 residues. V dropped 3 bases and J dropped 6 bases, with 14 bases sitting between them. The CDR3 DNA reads TGTGCCAGCAGTTTTGGGCAGGGAGTACAGACCCAGTACTTC. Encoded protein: CASSFGQGVQTQYF.

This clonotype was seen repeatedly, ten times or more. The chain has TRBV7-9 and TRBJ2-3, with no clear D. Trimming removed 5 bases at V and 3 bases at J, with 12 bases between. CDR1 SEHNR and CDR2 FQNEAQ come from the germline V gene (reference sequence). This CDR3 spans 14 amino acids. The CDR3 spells CASSLYGETDTQYF. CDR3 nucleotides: TGTGCCAGCAGCCTATATGGGGAAACAGATACGCAGTATTTT.

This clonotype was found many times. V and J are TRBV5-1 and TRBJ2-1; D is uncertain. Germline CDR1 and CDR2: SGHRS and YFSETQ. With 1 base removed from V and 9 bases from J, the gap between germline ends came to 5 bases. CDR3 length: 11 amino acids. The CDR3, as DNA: TGCGCCAGCAGCTTGAACCGTGAGCAGTTCTTC. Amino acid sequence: CASSLNREQFF.

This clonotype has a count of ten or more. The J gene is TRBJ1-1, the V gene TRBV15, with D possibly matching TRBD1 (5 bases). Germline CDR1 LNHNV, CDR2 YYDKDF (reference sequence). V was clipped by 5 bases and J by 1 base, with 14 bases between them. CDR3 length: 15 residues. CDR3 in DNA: TGTGCCACCAGCGGGGAAAAGACAGAGAACACTGAAGCTTTCTTT. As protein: CATSGEKTENTEAFF.

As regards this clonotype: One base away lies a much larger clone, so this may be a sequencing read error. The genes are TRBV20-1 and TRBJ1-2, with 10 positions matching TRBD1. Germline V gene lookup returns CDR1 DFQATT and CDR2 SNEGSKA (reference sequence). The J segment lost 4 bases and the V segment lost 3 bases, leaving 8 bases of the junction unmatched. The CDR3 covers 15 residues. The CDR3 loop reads CSARGTGARIYGYTF. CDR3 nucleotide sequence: TGCAGTGCTAGGGGGACAGGGGCCCGTATCTATGGCTACACCTTC.

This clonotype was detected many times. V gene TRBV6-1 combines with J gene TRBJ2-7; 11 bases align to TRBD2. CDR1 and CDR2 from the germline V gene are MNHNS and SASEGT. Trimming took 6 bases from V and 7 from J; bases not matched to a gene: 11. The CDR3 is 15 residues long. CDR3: CASRQTSGKRGEQYF. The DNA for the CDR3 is TGTGCCAGCAGACAGACTAGCGGGAAAAGGGGGGAGCAGTACTTC.

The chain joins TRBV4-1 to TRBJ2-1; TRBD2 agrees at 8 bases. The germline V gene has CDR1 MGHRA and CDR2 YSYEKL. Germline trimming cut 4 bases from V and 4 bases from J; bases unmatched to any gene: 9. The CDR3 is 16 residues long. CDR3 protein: CASSRSSGGGYNEQFF. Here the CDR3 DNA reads TGCGCCAGCAGCCGGTCCTCGGGAGGGGGTTACAATGAGCAGTTCTTC.

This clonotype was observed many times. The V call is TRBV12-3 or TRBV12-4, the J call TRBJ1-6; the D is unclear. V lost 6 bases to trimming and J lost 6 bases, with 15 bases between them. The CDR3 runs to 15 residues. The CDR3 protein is CASSPNAVLNSPLHF. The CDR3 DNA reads TGTGCCAGCAGCCCTAACGCGGTCCTTAATTCACCCCTCCACTTT.

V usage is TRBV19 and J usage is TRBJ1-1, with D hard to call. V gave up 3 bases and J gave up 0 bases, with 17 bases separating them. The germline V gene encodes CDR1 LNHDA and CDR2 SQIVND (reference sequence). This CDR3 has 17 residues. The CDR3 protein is CASSIHLTRDVNTEAFF. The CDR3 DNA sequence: TGTGCCAGTAGTATTCATTTAACGCGGGATGTGAACACTGAAGCTTTCTTT.

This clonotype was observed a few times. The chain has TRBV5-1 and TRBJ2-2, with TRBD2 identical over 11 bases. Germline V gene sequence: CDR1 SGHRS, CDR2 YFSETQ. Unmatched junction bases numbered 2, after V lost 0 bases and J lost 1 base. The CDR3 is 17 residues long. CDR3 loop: CASSLVLAGVNTGELFF. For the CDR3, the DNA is TGCGCCAGCAGCTTGGTACTAGCGGGAGTGAACACCGGGGAGCTGTTTTTT.

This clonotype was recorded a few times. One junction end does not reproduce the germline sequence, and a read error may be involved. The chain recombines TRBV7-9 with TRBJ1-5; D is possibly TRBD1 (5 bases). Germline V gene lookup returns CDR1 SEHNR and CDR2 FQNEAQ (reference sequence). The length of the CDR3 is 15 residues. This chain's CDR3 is CVSSLGAGWHQPQHF. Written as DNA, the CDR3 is TGTGTCAGCAGCTTAGGGGCAGGGTGGCATCAGCCCCAGCATTTT.

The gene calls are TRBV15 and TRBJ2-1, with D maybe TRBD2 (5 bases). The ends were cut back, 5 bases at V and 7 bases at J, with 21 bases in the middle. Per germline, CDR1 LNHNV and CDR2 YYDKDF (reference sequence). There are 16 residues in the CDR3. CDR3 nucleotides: TGTGCCACCAGCCAACAACTAGGGCGTTCGTTTAATGAGCAGTTCTTC. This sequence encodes CATSQQLGRSFNEQFF.

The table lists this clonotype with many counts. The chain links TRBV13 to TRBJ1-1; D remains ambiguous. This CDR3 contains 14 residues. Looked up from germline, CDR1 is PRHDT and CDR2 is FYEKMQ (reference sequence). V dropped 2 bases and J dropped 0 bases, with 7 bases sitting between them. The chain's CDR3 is CASSLLRMNTEAFF. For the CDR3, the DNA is TGTGCCAGCAGCTTACTACGGATGAACACTGAAGCTTTCTTT.

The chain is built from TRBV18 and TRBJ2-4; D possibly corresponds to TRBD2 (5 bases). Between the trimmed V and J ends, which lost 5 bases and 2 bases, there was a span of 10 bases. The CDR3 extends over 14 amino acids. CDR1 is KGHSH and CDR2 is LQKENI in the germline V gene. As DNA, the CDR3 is TGTGCCAGCTCAACTAGAGGGCCCAAAAACATTCAGTACTTC. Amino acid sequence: CASSTRGPKNIQYF.

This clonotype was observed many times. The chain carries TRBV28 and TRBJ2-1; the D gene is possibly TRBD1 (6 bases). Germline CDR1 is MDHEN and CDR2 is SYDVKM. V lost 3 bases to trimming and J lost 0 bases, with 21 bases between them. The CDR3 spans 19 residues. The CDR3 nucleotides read TGTGCCAGCAGTTTGGTCTTTGGGGGCGGTGGCGACTCCTACAATGAGCAGTTCTTC. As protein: CASSLVFGGGGDSYNEQFF.

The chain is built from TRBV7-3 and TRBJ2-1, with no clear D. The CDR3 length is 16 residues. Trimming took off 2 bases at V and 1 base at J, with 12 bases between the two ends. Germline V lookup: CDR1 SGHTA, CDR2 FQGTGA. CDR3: CASSLVATNSYNEQFF. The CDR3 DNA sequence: TGTGCCAGCAGCTTAGTGGCGACCAATTCCTACAATGAGCAGTTCTTC.

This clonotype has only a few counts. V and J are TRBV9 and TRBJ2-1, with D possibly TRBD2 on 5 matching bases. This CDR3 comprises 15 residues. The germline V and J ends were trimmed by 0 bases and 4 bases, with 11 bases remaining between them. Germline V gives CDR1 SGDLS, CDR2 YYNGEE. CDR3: CASSVVDYSYNEQFF. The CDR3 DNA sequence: TGTGCCAGCAGCGTAGTTGACTACAGTTACAATGAGCAGTTCTTC.

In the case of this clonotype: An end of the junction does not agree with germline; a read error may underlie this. The CDR3 here is CSVEEAGMGSGTTIYF. The CDR3 DNA follows: TGCAGCGTTGAAGAAGCAGGGATGGGCTCTGGAACCACCATATATTTT. The genes are TRBV29-1 and TRBJ1-3; weak D call: TRBD1 (5 bases). CDR1 and CDR2 from the germline V gene are SQVTM and ANQGSEA. This CDR3 region has 16 residues.

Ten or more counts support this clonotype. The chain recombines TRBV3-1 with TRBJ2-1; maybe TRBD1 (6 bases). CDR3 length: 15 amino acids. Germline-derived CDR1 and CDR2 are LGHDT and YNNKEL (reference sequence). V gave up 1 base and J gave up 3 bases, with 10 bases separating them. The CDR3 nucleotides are TGTGCCAGCAGCCAAGGCCAGGGGAACTACAATGAGCAGTTCTTC. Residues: CASSQGQGNYNEQFF.

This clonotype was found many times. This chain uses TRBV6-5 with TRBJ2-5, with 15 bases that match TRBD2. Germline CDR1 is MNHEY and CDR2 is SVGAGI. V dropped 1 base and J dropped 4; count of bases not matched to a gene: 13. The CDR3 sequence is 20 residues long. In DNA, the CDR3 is TGTGCCAGCAGTTACTGGGCTCGGACTAGCGGGAGGGCCGGGGGAGAGACCCAGTACTTC. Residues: CASSYWARTSGRAGGETQYF.